This TCR beta chain is drawn from a study of blood T cells in healthy people across ages. This clonotype was seen only a few times. This CDR3 is 16 amino acids long. Germline V gene data show CDR1 as LNHDA and CDR2 as SQIVND (reference sequence). V dropped 5 bases and J dropped 2; count of bases not matched to a gene: 9. Together with a sample-barcoded 5' primer, a J-beta primer mix was included in a second PCR lasting about 7 to 11 cycles. TCRdb re-analysed the 5' RACE reads in MiXCR, keeping a single row per CDR3 protein. The table has 1,800,000 or so distinct CDR3 sequences, approximately 39% seen once.

The material sequenced was blood. The TCR sequence derives from a human donor in good health. The genes are TRBV19 and TRBJ2-3; the match to TRBD2 covers 8 bases. The CDR3 reads CASSVLSGVITDTQYF. The DNA for the CDR3 is TGTGCCAGTAGTGTCCTTAGCGGGGTGATCACAGATACGCAGTATTTT.